This T cell receptor beta chain emerged from a study of shared clonotypes between healthy human individuals. Study observations and caveats: Blood was the sole source, and tissue repertoires probably differ.

Genomic DNA for unsorted samples, which was extracted with the QIAamp DNA Blood Mini kit, came from around 86 million PBMCs. Comments on this clone: Its antigen remains unknown.

The unsorted PBMC sample used ten immunoSEQ deep assay plates. Assay used: immunoSEQ multiplex PCR; TCRdb lists only in-frame clones, some missing. Among approximately 500,000 clones listed, 60% to 80% were seen once. CDR3 length: 15 residues. CDR1 and CDR2 (germline): SGHVS, FNYEAQ. Trimming removed 4 bases from V and 2 bases from J; junction bases left unmatched: 4. The TCR originated in a woman in her thirties or forties in good health. Some clones in this sample may be carry-over from other donors' samples. Sample: PBMCs. The rearrangement links TRBV7-6 to TRBJ2-1; TRBD1 aligns across 8 bases. The CDR3 spells CASSSLTGAYNEQFF. The CDR3 coding sequence is TGTGCCAGCAGCTCTTTGACAGGGGCCTACAATGAGCAGTTCTTC.